This TCR beta chain derives from a study of cytomegalovirus exposure and HLA in healthy donors (dated 2017 in TCRdb). Some background on the complete study: An earlier analysis of a few hundred of the donors reported about 280 Gb of sequence data and some 110 million unique TCR beta sequences obtained from some 200 million T cells. An early release covering just under 650 HLA-typed donors comprised 300 to 350 gigabases of sequencing data and approximately 80 million unique TCR sequences. To decide whether each TCR beta V gene segment behaved as functional or pseudogenic, an earlier analysis of some 580 of the donors relied on high-throughput TCR beta sequencing. HLA typing included class I and class II loci at four-digit resolution. In addition to the first cohort of several hundred subjects, a separate validation cohort of 120 different subjects was used. The genetic ancestry cluster associated with self-reported Caucasian donors included around four fifths of the approximately 430 genotyped donors. A later genetic analysis used genome-wide SNP genotypes for about three fifths of the roughly 700 donors, treating that subset as a discovery cohort. Four or five DR-DQ haplotypes were handled as single units for association and clustering, since linkage in the cohort was strong. The study was designed to test whether signatures of past pathogen exposure could be identified by cataloging public T cell receptors. Using immunosequencing, the study profiled T cell repertoires from about 650 subjects and related those repertoires to cytomegalovirus serostatus. Among about 360 genotyped donors of the cohort, an average of about 240,000 unique TCR beta nucleotide sequences were sequenced per donor, roughly 20% of them non-productive. In a later analysis, previously published TCR beta repertoires from 550 to 750 donors were re-analyzed and high-resolution HLA genotyping was added so that TCR occurrence patterns could be studied. Rather than drawing on any new phenotypic data, the later analysis identified candidate immune exposures from TCR beta sequences and the way those sequences occurred across donors. All discovery cohort repertoires had been generated on a single sequencing platform. Typing coverage varied by locus: roughly 629-630 donors for A, B, C, DRB1 and DQB1; roughly 500 for DQA1; more than 600 for DPA1; under 490 for DPB1. Donor age, sex, ethnicity and CMV serostatus were compiled alongside the repertoire data. The study combined high-throughput TCR immunosequencing, statistical association of individual TCRs with disease status, and machine learning to predict cytomegalovirus infection status. General findings and caveats noted by the study authors: The presence/absence analyses assumed that sequencing depth was roughly uniform across donors, and that assumption may not be true. The study listed approximately 150 TCR beta chains as associated with cytomegalovirus. In this cohort, only TCR beta chains were sequenced, and detectable features were limited by the absence of alpha or paired-chain data. Three of the identified cytomegalovirus-associated TCR beta chains were confirmed in vitro to be specific for cytomegalovirus antigens. The earlier analysis of some 540 of the donors excluded roughly 17 rarely observed V segments, including chromosome 9 orphons, because counts were too low. In a later analysis, the rate of TCR association differed among HLA loci, with DRB1 alleles having the most associated TCRs and HLA-C alleles having the fewest. Most CMV-associated TCR beta chains appeared to be HLA-restricted in a later analysis, and the HLA associations seemed to be driven largely by CMV exposure. Some IMGT-functional V segments, including TRBV6-2 and TRBV6-3, could not be distinguished by the 87-base-pair reads and were therefore excluded. In both the original and validation cohorts, the classifier was reported to diagnose cytomegalovirus status with high specificity and sensitivity. In an earlier analysis of some 640 of the donors, most TCR beta V segments were observed in productive rearrangements about 90% or about 30% of the time, broadly matching IMGT annotations. Immune exposure information for the cohort was limited to CMV serostatus. In a later genetic analysis, a missense DCLRE1C variant was associated with V-gene and J-gene trimming of TCR beta chains, and the association was replicated in an independent cohort. A group of highly shared sequence variants was considered likely to be a technical artifact of the sequencing pipeline. Across donors, most TCR sequences were observed very rarely, whereas some public TCRs were present in many individuals. In a later analysis, HLA-associated TCR beta chains were found to be more clonally expanded and to have lower generation probabilities than equally common non-associated chains. A later analysis associated about 17,000 TCR beta sequences with specific HLA alleles at a false discovery rate of 0.05. Compared with the roughly 670-donor mean, donors in an Asian-associated ancestry cluster had fewer N-insertions in productive TCRs, according to a later genetic analysis. Because HLA typing was unavailable for some donors at each locus, only the typed subset was used in association tests. According to a later analysis, parvovirus B19, influenza, CMV and Epstein-Barr virus appeared linked to several top co-occurrence clusters. When HLA alleles, especially DR and DQ, strongly co-occurred, TCR associations were difficult to assign to individual alleles. A further reported finding was that TCR beta sequences accurately predicted the HLA-A and HLA-B alleles for most subjects in the first cohort. According to the authors, the approach could potentially be generalized to other disease states and immunological phenotypes. Correlated functional status among segregating V segments might reflect linkage disequilibrium, but an unknown experimental factor could not be ruled out.

The cohort consisted of some 730 healthy bone marrow donors. At the time of sampling, every cohort member was nominally healthy, though immune exposures that went unrecorded were likely present. The donor tested CMV seropositive, placing the donor among the approximately 290 seropositive members of the cohort. A peripheral blood sample was provided by each donor, and peripheral blood mononuclear cells were used for TCR beta sequencing. Genomic DNA extraction from the blood cell samples was performed with the Qiagen DNeasy Blood Extraction Kit. Library method: the immunoSEQ multiplex PCR assay. A mixture of 60 forward primers for TCR Vbeta segments and 13 reverse primers for TCR Jbeta segments was used in the multiplex PCR. The CDR3 region of rearranged TCR beta genes was amplified from genomic DNA with a multiplex PCR assay. Amplified TCR beta libraries were sequenced as 87-base-pair reads on the Illumina HiSeq System. In the original analysis: In a later analysis, roughly 80 million unique TCR beta chains were counted across the 650 to 700 repertoires, and around 10 million of these chains were shared by at least two donors. Raw reads were error-corrected and collapsed into unique sequences with a nearest-neighbor algorithm that merged closely related sequences to remove PCR and sequencing errors. CDR3 sequences were aligned to IMGT reference sequences to assign V, D and J gene segments. For a sequence to be retained, a match of at least six nucleotides to both a V gene segment and a J gene segment was required. A rearrangement was called productive if the CDR3 had no stop codons and remained in frame with V and J, and every other rearrangement was called non-productive. CDR3 was defined by IMGT convention, running from the second conserved V-encoded cysteine to the conserved J-encoded phenylalanine. The earlier analysis of roughly 590 of the donors excluded any sequence lacking an unambiguous match to a single V gene segment. In an earlier analysis of approximately 560 of the donors, a V segment was called functional when productive rearrangements were above 56.7%, and segregating when the standard deviation between donors exceeded 5%. A statistical classification framework was built for diagnosing cytomegalovirus status from the catalog of TCR beta chain sequences. In a later analysis, TCR nucleotide sequences were compared against IMGT/GENE-DB human TR gene sequences so that V and J genes could be assigned. Using the TCRdist pipeline, a later analysis assigned CDR3 sequences along with most-parsimonious VDJ recombination scenarios. A later analysis defined each TCR beta chain by its CDR3 amino acid sequence plus V-gene family, and excluded reads lacking a unique V-gene family. To address suspected cross-contamination and a sequencing artifact, a later analysis removed 450 to 700 highly shared, low-generation-probability nucleotide sequences. In a later analysis, a clonal expansion index was calculated for each public chain from normalized within-repertoire ranks of inferred template counts. A later analysis computed generation probabilities with a VDJ recombination model fitted to out-of-frame rearrangements, and checked the results against IGoR. In a later analysis, TCR-TCR, TCR-HLA and TCR-CMV co-occurrence was scored with hypergeometric tests, and a repertoire-size bias correction was applied to TCR pairs. In a later analysis, false discovery rates were estimated by permuting HLA or CMV assignments 20 times. In a later analysis, co-occurring TCRs were grouped using DBSCAN, with TCRdist sequence similarity added in when clustering inside HLA-allele-positive subsets. For co-occurrence clustering, repertoires with fewer than 30,000 or more than 120,000 public chains were excluded, along with roughly 5 repertoires with anomalous nucleotide sharing. The source is immuneACCESS, and TCRdb retained only in-frame sequences with V and J called. Part of the clones is not carried over; for the studies checked, unresolved V genes explain less than half of this, and the remainder is unexplained. V and J calls and clone size are copied from that table; D and trimming were computed from the DNA. Counted in this sample were under 200,000 clones; approximately 80% of them appeared once. The ten largest clones take up around 2.1% of the sample.

The germline V gene (reference sequence) specifies SEHNR as CDR1 and FQNEAQ as CDR2. The CDR3 holds 16 amino acids from the cysteine to the phenylalanine. The sequence is cut down to CDR3 DNA, 48 bases in frame from base 1. The germline V end is reduced by 4 bases and the J end by 6 bases; junction bases left unmatched: 8. This clone was observed once. Its antigen is unknown. One base away there is no much larger clone; base qualities are not given. Input material: PBMCs. The sequence joins TRBV7-9 to TRBJ2-1; 11 junctional bases match TRBD2. This clonotype was sampled from a woman aged 18-29 years in good health and CMV-seropositive. DNA sequence: TGTGCCAGCAGCTCCACCCTAGCGGGGGGCCGCAATGAGCAGTTCTTC. Its coded protein is CASSSTLAGGRNEQFF.